This TCR beta chain emerged from a study of OX40 agonist ivuxolimab in advanced cancers. Study findings and constraints: At 0.1-3.0 mg/kg, partial responders had clonal expansion among the lowest observed.

J lost 5 bases, V lost 3 bases, and 3 bases had no gene match. CDR3 length: 14 amino acids. CDR1 and CDR2 from the germline V gene are SGHKS and YYEKEE (reference sequence). This clone has a single count. What it binds is not known. Here immunoSEQ multiplex PCR was the method, and the copy in TCRdb shows in-frame clones only, minus some. Here the sample spans tens of thousands of clones, 94% being singletons. This TCR derives from an adult with an advanced solid tumor such as melanoma, head and neck, liver or kidney cancer. The sequences come from CD4+ or CD8+ T cells sorted from blood, collected in a trial of the OX40 agonist ivuxolimab. The V call is TRBV5-5, the J call TRBJ1-5, with 9 bases matching TRBD1. This CDR3 is CASSSGQGHQPQHF. The CDR3 nucleotides read TGTGCCAGCAGCTCCGGACAGGGGCATCAGCCCCAGCATTTT.